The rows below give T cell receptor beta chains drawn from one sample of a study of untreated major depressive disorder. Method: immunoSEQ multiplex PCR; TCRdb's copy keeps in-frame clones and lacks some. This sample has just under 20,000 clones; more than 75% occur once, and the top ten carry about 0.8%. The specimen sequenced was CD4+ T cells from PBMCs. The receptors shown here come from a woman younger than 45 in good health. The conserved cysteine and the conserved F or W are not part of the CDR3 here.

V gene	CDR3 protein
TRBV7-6	ASSPTTGPLRVNTGELF
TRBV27	ASSSQRANVLT
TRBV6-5	ASSPFPTDQPQH
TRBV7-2	ASSPDRFGKNIQY
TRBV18	ASSAPTTKNEQY
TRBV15	ATSRSIDPVLDTGELF
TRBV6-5	ASSPRMGTDTQY
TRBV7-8	ASSLARTALNGYT
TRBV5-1	ASTPVSNTGELF
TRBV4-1	ASSQDSNSGNTIY
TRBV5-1	ASGGGANVLT